These 10 T cell receptor beta chains share one sample of origin, sequenced in a study of post-analysis software for immune sequencing data. No antigen has been identified for these receptors. The study, taken as a whole, reports: Five or six TRBV segments were more frequent in patients than controls; TRBV5-6, TRBV5-1 and TRBV20-1 belonged to this group.

Unique molecular identifiers were carried by the TCR beta cDNA libraries. Using its own MiXCR run on the PCR reads, TCRdb lists one record per CDR3 protein. This table has fewer than 600,000 distinct CDR3 sequences, 40% to 55% appearing once. The sequencing input was blood. Source of these receptors: a girl aged 5-17 years with multiple sclerosis.

This clonotype showed up just a few times. The chain combines TRBV15 with TRBJ2-7, with D uncertain. The CDR3 totals 12 residues. V was cut by 5 bases and J by 3 bases, with 8 bases left in between. The germline V gene has CDR1 LNHNV and CDR2 YYDKDF (reference sequence). CDR3 sequence: CATSGSFYEQYF. DNA of the CDR3: TGTGCCACCAGCGGGTCCTTCTACGAGCAGTACTTC.

This clonotype showed up just a few times. This chain uses TRBV5-5 with TRBJ2-7; 9 positions agree with TRBD2. Germline assignment: CDR1 SGHKS and CDR2 YYEKEE (reference sequence). V lost 0 bases and J lost 2; bases outside the gene matches: 3. The CDR3 loop spans 15 amino acids. The chain's CDR3 is CASSLVSGSPYEQYF. CDR3 nucleotides: TGTGCCAGCAGCTTGGTTAGCGGGAGTCCCTACGAGCAGTACTTC. Combining the CDR3 with reference TRBV5-5 and TRBJ2-7 gives the whole variable domain DAGVTQSPTHLIKTRGQQVTLRCSPISGHKSVSWYQQVLGQGPQFIFQYYEKEERGRGNFPDRFSARQFPNYSSELNVNALLLGDSALYLCASSLVSGSPYEQYFGPGTRLTVT.

The chain has TRBV11-2 and TRBJ2-3; 9 bases align to TRBD2. The germline V gene encodes CDR1 SGHAT and CDR2 FQNNGV. The length of the CDR3 is 18 residues. V was clipped by 4 bases and J by 1 base; unmatched bases: 12. The CDR3: CASSWLRAIAGGTDTQYF. CDR3 in DNA: TGTGCCAGCAGCTGGCTTCGGGCTATAGCGGGAGGCACAGATACGCAGTATTTT.

The V call is TRBV5-1, the J call TRBJ2-7, with 12 bases aligning to TRBD2. The CDR3 length is 18 residues. The V gene's germline CDR1 is SGHRS and CDR2 YFSETQ. Trimming at V came to 4 bases and at J to 3 bases, leaving 14 bases not matched to a gene. CDR3 in amino acids: CASSMVSRTTSGSYEQYF. CDR3 bases: TGCGCCAGCAGCATGGTGAGCCGAACGACTAGCGGGAGCTACGAGCAGTACTTC.

This clonotype was picked up a small number of times. V is TRBV5-1 and J is TRBJ2-7; D unresolved. Germline assignment: CDR1 SGHRS and CDR2 YFSETQ. The CDR3 extends over 12 amino acids. Trimming shortened V by 4 bases and J by 3 bases, and 8 bases separated the two germline ends. CDR3 sequence (DNA): TGCGCCAGCAGCAAGGGTCACTACGAGCAGTACTTC. Amino acid sequence: CASSKGHYEQYF.

V and J are TRBV7-9 and TRBJ1-1; D ambiguous. The V end was cut by 7 bases, the J end by 0 bases, with 12 bases between. The CDR3 consists of 14 residues. Per the germline V gene, CDR1 is SEHNR and CDR2 is FQNEAQ (reference sequence). The CDR3 loop reads CASTQTGMNTEAFF. In nucleotides, the CDR3 is TGTGCCAGCACCCAGACGGGGATGAACACTGAAGCTTTCTTT.

V and J are TRBV5-6 and TRBJ1-5; tentative D call: TRBD1 (6 bases). The V and J ends lost 0 bases and 0 bases respectively, with 10 bases between them. Germline assignment: CDR1 SGHDT and CDR2 YYEEEE. CDR3 length: 16 residues. This CDR3 is CASSLGGQSSNQPQHF. The CDR3 nucleotides are TGTGCCAGCAGCTTGGGCGGACAGTCTAGCAATCAGCCCCAGCATTTT.

This chain links TRBV7-2 with TRBJ2-1; 10 bases line up with TRBD2. The germline V gene encodes CDR1 SGHTA and CDR2 FQGNSA. There are 16 residues in the CDR3. The V gene end was trimmed by 1 base and the J gene end by 9 bases; junction bases not matched to a gene: 9. This chain's CDR3 is CASSLVELAGSGEQFF. In DNA form, the CDR3 reads TGTGCCAGCAGCTTAGTGGAACTAGCGGGATCGGGTGAGCAGTTCTTC.

This chain joins TRBV7-9 and TRBJ2-3, with a weak D call TRBD2 (6 bases). Germline CDR1 and CDR2: SEHNR and FQNEAQ (reference sequence). The CDR3 loop spans 17 amino acids. Trimming stripped 5 bases from V and 0 bases from J, with 18 bases between. The CDR3, as DNA: TGTGCCAGCAGCCCGTCCCGTAGCGGATGGAGCACAGATACGCAGTATTTT. It specifies CASSPSRSGWSTDTQYF.

The chain uses TRBV12-3 or TRBV12-4 and TRBJ2-7; D perhaps matches TRBD1 (6 bases). V was clipped by 4 bases and J by 3 bases, with 16 bases between them. The CDR3 spans 15 residues. The CDR3 nucleotides read TGTGCCAGCAGTTCTAGGGGGTTTGGGCGCTACGAGCAGTACTTC. Its translation is CASSSRGFGRYEQYF.